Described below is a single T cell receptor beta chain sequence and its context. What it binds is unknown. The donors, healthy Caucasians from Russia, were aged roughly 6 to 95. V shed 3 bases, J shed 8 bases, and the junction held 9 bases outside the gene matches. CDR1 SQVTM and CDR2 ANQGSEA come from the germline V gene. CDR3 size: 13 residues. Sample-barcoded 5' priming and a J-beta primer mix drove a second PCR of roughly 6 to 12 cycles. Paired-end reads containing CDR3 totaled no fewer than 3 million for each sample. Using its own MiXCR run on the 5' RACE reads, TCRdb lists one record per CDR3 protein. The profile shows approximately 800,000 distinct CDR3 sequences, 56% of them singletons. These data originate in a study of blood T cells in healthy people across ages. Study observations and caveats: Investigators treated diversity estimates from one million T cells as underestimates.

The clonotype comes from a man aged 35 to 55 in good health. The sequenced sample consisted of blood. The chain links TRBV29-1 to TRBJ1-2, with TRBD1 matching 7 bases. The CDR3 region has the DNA TGCAGCGTTGACAGGGGGGCCGGGAGAGGCTACACCTTC. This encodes CSVDRGAGRGYTF. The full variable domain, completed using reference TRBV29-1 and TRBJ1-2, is SAVISQKPSRDICQRGTSLTIQCQVDSQVTMMFWYRQQPGQSLTLIATANQGSEATYESGFVIDKFPISRPNLTFSTLTVSNMSPEDSSIYLCSVDRGAGRGYTFGSGTRLTVV.